The 12 T cell receptor beta chains reported below all come from one sample, sequenced in a study of cytomegalovirus exposure and HLA in healthy donors. Use of 60 Vbeta and 13 Jbeta primers characterized the PCR. Assay: immunoSEQ multiplex PCR; the TCRdb copy retains only in-frame clones and omits some. The sample table sets out approximately 40,000 clones. Sequencing used PBMCs. Receptors were obtained from a woman in her 30s in good health and CMV-seronegative.

CDR3 nucleotides: TGTGCCAGCAGTATTCCCTTGAACACTGAAGCTTTCTTT. Its translation is CASSIPLNTEAFF. The rearrangement joins TRBV28 to TRBJ1-1; D is uncertain. The V end lost 5 bases, the J end lost 0 bases, and 7 bases lay between the germline ends. The germline V gene has CDR1 MDHEN and CDR2 SYDVKM. CDR3 length equals 13 residues. The full variable domain, with the rest looked up from reference TRBV28 and TRBJ1-1, is DVKVTQSSRYLVKRTGEKVFLECVQDMDHENMFWYRQDPGLGLRLIYFSYDVKMKEKGDIPEGYSVSREKKERFSLILESASTNQTSMYLCASSIPLNTEAFFGQGTRLTVV.

The chain joins TRBV7-9 to TRBJ2-1, with D hard to call. Germline V gene sequence: CDR1 SEHNR, CDR2 FQNEAQ (reference sequence). The CDR3 length is 14 residues. Trimming left V 3 bases short and J 5 bases short, with 11 bases between. Here the CDR3 reads CASSFSARNNEQFF. CDR3 coding DNA: TGTGCCAGCAGCTTTAGTGCTAGGAACAATGAGCAGTTCTTC.

The V call is TRBV18, the J call TRBJ1-2, with TRBD1 matching 7 bases. The CDR3 is made up of 14 amino acids. The V and J ends lost 2 bases and 5 bases, in that order; junction bases with no gene match: 5. Germline V lookup: CDR1 KGHSH, CDR2 LQKENI. Written as DNA, the CDR3 is TGTGCCAGCTCACCAGACAGGGTTAGATATGGCTACACCTTC. It encodes CASSPDRVRYGYTF.

The V and J genes are TRBV30 and TRBJ2-7; 7 bases fit TRBD2. The CDR3 extends over 14 amino acids. CDR1 GTSNPN and CDR2 SVGIG come from the germline V gene (reference sequence). Trimming removed 3 bases from V and 2 bases from J; junction bases left unmatched: 7. Here the CDR3 reads CAWRKGLSTYEQYF. The CDR3 DNA is TGTGCCTGGAGGAAGGGACTATCTACCTACGAGCAGTACTTC.

The gene calls are TRBV19 and TRBJ2-1, with 7 bases matching TRBD1. Germline assignment: CDR1 LNHDA and CDR2 SQIVND (reference sequence). The CDR3 is 15 amino acids. After removal of 9 bases from V and 7 bases from J, the junction contained 15 bases not matched to a gene. The CDR3 DNA follows: TGTGCCAGCCAGTTCAGGGGGACCCCTTGGAATGAGCAGTTCTTC. Its protein is CASQFRGTPWNEQFF.

V is TRBV15 and J is TRBJ1-2; the D is unclear. V lost 5 bases and J 2 bases, leaving 9 bases between the germline ends. Germline CDR1 reads LNHNV; CDR2 reads YYDKDF (reference sequence). The CDR3 totals 13 residues. Here the CDR3 DNA reads TGTGCCACCAGCCTCGGGGAAAACTATGGCTACACCTTC. This gives the protein CATSLGENYGYTF.

V gene TRBV13 combines with J gene TRBJ1-1, with 7 bases identical to TRBD1. V trimming: 4 bases; J trimming: 5 bases; junction bases outside the gene matches: 7. The V gene's germline CDR1 is PRHDT and CDR2 FYEKMQ (reference sequence). The CDR3 has 14 residues. The CDR3 DNA reads TGTGCCAGCAGCTATACAGGGGAAGGGACTGAAGCTTTCTTT. Translating it yields CASSYTGEGTEAFF. Filled out from reference TRBV13 and TRBJ1-1, the complete variable domain reads AAGVIQSPRHLIKEKRETATLKCYPIPRHDTVYWYQQGPGQDPQFLISFYEKMQSDKGSIPDRFSAQQFSDYHSELNMSSLELGDSALYFCASSYTGEGTEAFFGQGTRLTVV.

With regard to this clone: The sample carries other DNA sequences with the same CDR3. CDR3 in amino acids: CASSPGSRGQPQHF. The DNA for the CDR3 is TGTGCCAGCAGTCCGGGCTCTCGAGGGCAGCCCCAGCATTTT. The chain joins TRBV6-5 to TRBJ1-5; no reliable D call. The V end was cut by 5 bases, the J end by 7 bases, with 15 bases between. This CDR3 has 14 amino acids. Per germline, CDR1 MNHEY and CDR2 SVGAGI.

This rearrangement joins TRBV7-9 to TRBJ2-1, with D unclear. This CDR3 spans 12 amino acids. Germline CDR1 and CDR2: SEHNR and FQNEAQ (reference sequence). Trimming stripped 2 bases from V and 9 bases from J, with 8 bases between. The DNA for the CDR3 is TGTGCCAGCAGCTTATTGCCGGTTGAGCAGTTCTTC. Residues: CASSLLPVEQFF. Variable domain in full (rest from reference TRBV7-9 and TRBJ2-1): DTGVSQNPRHKITKRGQNVTFRCDPISEHNRLYWYRQTLGQGPEFLTYFQNEAQLEKSRLLSDRFSAERPKGSFSTLEIQRTEQGDSAMYLCASSLLPVEQFFGPGTRLTVL.

The chain is built from TRBV6-5 and TRBJ2-2; D possibly corresponds to TRBD2 (7 bases). From germline, CDR1 is MNHEY and CDR2 SVGAGI. This CDR3 is 16 amino acids long. The V end lost 1 base, the J end lost 6 bases, and 15 bases lay between the germline ends. The DNA of the CDR3 is TGTGCCAGCAGTTACTGGGGGGCGGCGGGGGCCGGGGAGCTGTTTTTT. Amino acid sequence: CASSYWGAAGAGELFF.

This rearrangement joins TRBV4-1 to TRBJ2-3; 13 bases fit TRBD2. Losses at the gene ends were 3 bases for V and 5 bases for J; bases not matched to a gene: 8. There are 17 residues in the CDR3. The germline V gene encodes CDR1 MGHRA and CDR2 YSYEKL. The CDR3 sequence is CASSHTSGTSGIDTQYF. CDR3 nucleotide sequence: TGCGCCAGCAGCCATACATCCGGGACTAGCGGGATAGATACGCAGTATTTT.

This sequence joins TRBV7-2 and TRBJ1-5; 7 positions agree with TRBD1. The trim removed 5 bases at V and 5 bases at J, leaving 6 bases unmatched. This CDR3 contains 14 residues. CDR1 SGHTA and CDR2 FQGNSA come from the germline V gene. The chain's CDR3 is CASSRQGDYQPQHF. DNA of the CDR3: TGTGCCAGCAGCCGACAGGGAGATTATCAGCCCCAGCATTTT.